This TCR beta chain was recorded in a study of CD8 T cells in ankylosing spondylitis. In its sample, this clonotype was seen many times. Its antigen is not identified. Study observations and caveats: Seven or eight highly homologous variants formed a TCR beta motif that appeared characteristic of ankylosing spondylitis blood.

MiXCR was run by TCRdb on the 5' RACE reads, yielding one entry per CDR3 protein. The sample shows 700,000 to 1,000,000 distinct CDR3 sequences, approximately 12% of them seen only once. CDR3 length equals 11 residues. V dropped 6 bases and J dropped 5 bases, with 7 bases sitting between them. The sample taken for sequencing was blood, either unsorted or a sorted T cell fraction (not recorded which). This receptor was identified in a male donor with ankylosing spondylitis. The chain combines TRBV12-3 or TRBV12-4 with TRBJ1-1; the D is unclear. The CDR3 DNA reads as TGTGCCAGCAGGTCGGGAACTGAAGCTTTCTTT. This codes for CASRSGTEAFF.